Below, one T cell receptor beta chain is given with its context. Its antigen is undetermined. Blood was sampled at baseline, cycle 4 day 1, and cycle 7 day 1. CDR3 size: 15 residues. Trimming left V 0 bases short and J 7 bases short, with 15 bases between. From germline, CDR1 is LGHNA and CDR2 YSLEER. TCRdb's table, derived via immunoSEQ multiplex PCR, lists solely in-frame clones and lacks some. The table has some 60,000 clones, roughly nine tenths seen once; the top ten hold 11% to 15%. This sample was taken from a study of OX40 agonist ivuxolimab in advanced cancers. Looking at the study overall: The diagnoses of dose-escalation patients were hepatocellular carcinoma, melanoma, renal cell or head and neck cancer. Males comprised 82.7% of the group, whose mean age was approximately 60 years (range 23 to 79). Study outcomes and limitations: By week 6 at 0.1 to 3.0 mg/kg, blood CD4+ and CD8+ T cells had expanded clonally.

The chain employs TRBV4-3 and TRBJ2-5; D unresolved. The sequence was obtained from an adult with an advanced solid tumor such as melanoma, head and neck, liver or kidney cancer. The sequencing used CD4+ or CD8+ T cells sorted from blood, collected in a trial of the OX40 agonist ivuxolimab. The CDR3 is CASSQDRPGSGTQYF. The CDR3 nucleotides are TGCGCCAGCAGCCAAGACAGGCCTGGCAGTGGGACCCAGTACTTC.